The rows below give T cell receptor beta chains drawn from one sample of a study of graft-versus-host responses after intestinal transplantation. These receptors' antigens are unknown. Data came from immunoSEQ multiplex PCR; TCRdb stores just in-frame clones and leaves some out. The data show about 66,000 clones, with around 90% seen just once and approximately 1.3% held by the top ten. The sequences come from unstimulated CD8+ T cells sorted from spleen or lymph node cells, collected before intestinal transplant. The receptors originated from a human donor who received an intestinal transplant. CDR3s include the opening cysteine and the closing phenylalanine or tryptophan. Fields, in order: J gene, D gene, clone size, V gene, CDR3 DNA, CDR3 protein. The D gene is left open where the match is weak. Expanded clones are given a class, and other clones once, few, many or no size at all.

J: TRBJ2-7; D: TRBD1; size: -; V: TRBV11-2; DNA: TGTGCCAGCCGGGACAGCTCCTACGAGCAGTACTTC; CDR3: CASRDSSYEQYF
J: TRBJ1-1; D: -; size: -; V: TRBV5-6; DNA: TGTGCCAGCAGCTTGGCGTGGGGGGGATTAACTGAAGCTTTCTTT; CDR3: CASSLAWGGLTEAFF
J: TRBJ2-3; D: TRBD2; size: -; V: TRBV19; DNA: TGTGCCAGTAGTTGGGCGGGGGGAGGAACAGATACGCAGTATTTT; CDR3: CASSWAGGGTDTQYF
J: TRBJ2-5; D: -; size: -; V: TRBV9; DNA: TGTGCCAGCAGCGACGGGACTTCCCCCCGGGGGACCCAGTACTTC; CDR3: CASSDGTSPRGTQYF
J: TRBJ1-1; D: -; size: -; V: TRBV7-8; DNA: TGTGCCAGCAGCTTAGGCAGGGGTGAAGCTTTCTTT; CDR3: CASSLGRGEAFF
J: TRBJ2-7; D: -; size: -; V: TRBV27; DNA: TGTGCCAGCAGATCACAGGACAGCTCCTACGAGCAGTACTTC; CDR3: CASRSQDSSYEQYF
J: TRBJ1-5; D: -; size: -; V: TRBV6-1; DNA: TGTGCCAGTTCCGCACCGGGGGGAAATCAGCCCCAGCATTTT; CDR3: CASSAPGGNQPQHF
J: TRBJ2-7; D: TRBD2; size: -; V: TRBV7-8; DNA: TGTGCCAGCAGTTACCGGGACTACCCCAACTACGAGCAGTACTTC; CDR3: CASSYRDYPNYEQYF
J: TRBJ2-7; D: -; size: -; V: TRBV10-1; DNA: TGCGCCAGCAGAGCGACAGGAGCCCACGAGCAGTACTTC; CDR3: CASRATGAHEQYF
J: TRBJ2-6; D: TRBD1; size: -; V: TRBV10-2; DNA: TGCGCCAGCAGTGAGCGACAGGGGTACTCTGGGGCCAACGTCCTGACTTTC; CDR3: CASSERQGYSGANVLTF
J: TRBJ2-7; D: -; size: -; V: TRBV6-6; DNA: TGTGCCAGCAGTACAGGGAACCCCTACGAGCAGTACTTC; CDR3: CASSTGNPYEQYF
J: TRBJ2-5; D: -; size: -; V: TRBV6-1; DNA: TGTGCCAGCAGTCCCGACTGGACCCAGTACTTC; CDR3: CASSPDWTQYF
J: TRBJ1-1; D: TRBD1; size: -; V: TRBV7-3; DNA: TGTGCCAGCAGCTTAACAGGGGGCGCGACTGAAGCTTTCTTT; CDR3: CASSLTGGATEAFF
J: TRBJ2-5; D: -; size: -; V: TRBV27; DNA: TGTGCCACCTCCGGCCCGGGACTGGCGGGAGAGACCCAGTACTTC; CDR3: CATSGPGLAGETQYF
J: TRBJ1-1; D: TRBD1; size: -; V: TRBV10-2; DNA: TGCGCCAGTTTCCCTTACGACAGGGGGGACACTGAAGCTTTCTTT; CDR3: CASFPYDRGDTEAFF
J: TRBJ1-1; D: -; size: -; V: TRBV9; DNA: TGTGCCAGCAGCTATACAGAGATGAACACTGAAGCTTTCTTT; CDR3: CASSYTEMNTEAFF
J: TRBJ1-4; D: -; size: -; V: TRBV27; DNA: TGTGCCAGCGGGGTCAGACAGGTCTACGCAACTAATGAAAAACTGTTTTTT; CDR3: CASGVRQVYATNEKLFF
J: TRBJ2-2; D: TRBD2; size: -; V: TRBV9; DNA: TGTGCCAGCAGCCCTCGGACTAGCGGGGTCCCGGGCGGGGAGCTGTTTTTT; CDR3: CASSPRTSGVPGGELFF
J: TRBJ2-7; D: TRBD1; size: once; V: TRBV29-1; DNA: TGCAGCGTTGGATGGGACAGCCCCTACGAGCAGTACTTC; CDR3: CSVGWDSPYEQYF
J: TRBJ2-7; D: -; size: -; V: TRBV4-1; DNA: TGCGCCAGCAGCCACGAGCAGGGATACGAGCAGTACTTC; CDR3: CASSHEQGYEQYF
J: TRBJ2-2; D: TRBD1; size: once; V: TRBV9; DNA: TGTGCCAGCAGTTCTACAGGGGGCACTTTTGACGGGGAGCTGTTTTTT; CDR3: CASSSTGGTFDGELFF
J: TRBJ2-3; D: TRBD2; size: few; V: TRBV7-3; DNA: TGTGCCAGCAGCTTACTAGCGGGGGGCACAGATACGCAGTATTTT; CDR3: CASSLLAGGTDTQYF
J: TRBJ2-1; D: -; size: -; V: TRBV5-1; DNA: TGCGCCAGCAGCTTGGGGAGGGGGGGTCACAAATACAATGAGCAGTTCTTC; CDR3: CASSLGRGGHKYNEQFF
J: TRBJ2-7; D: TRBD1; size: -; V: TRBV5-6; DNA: TGTGCCAGCAGCGACCGGGACAGGTTAATCGAGCAGTACTTC; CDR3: CASSDRDRLIEQYF
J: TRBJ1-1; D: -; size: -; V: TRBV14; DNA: TGTGCCAGCAGCCAAGTCTGGGGGGATAACACTGAAGCTTTCTTT; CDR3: CASSQVWGDNTEAFF
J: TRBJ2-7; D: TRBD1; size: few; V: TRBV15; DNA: TGTGCCACCAGCAGAGGACAGGGTTCTCAGTACGAGCAGTACTTC; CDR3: CATSRGQGSQYEQYF
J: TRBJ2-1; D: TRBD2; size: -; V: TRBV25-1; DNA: TGTGCCAGCCGCGACGGGGGGGCTCAGACTGAGCAGTTCTTC; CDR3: CASRDGGAQTEQFF
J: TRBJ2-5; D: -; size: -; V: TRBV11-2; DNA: TGTGCCAGCAGCCTCGGTAGCCAAGAGACCCAGTACTTC; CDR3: CASSLGSQETQYF
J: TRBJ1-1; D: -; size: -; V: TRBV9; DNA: TGTGCCAGCAGCGCCGGGAGGGGTGAAGCTTTCTTT; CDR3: CASSAGRGEAFF
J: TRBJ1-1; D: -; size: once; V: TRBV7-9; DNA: TGTGCCAGCAGCTATCAGGGTTCGGGCACTGAAGCTTTCTTT; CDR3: CASSYQGSGTEAFF
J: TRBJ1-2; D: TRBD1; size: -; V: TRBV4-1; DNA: TGCGCCAGCAGCCTTCAGACAGGGGGTATCCATGGCTACACCTTC; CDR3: CASSLQTGGIHGYTF
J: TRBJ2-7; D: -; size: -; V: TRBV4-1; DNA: TGCGCCAGCAGCCAAGATACTAGCTTCGCCTACGAGCAGTACTTC; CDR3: CASSQDTSFAYEQYF
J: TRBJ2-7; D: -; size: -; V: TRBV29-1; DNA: TGCAGCGCCGCAGGTGGTGGCGAGCAGTACTTC; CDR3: CSAAGGGEQYF
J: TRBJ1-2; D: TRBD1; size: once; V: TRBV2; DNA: TGTGCCAGCACCGGGACAGCCCCTAACTATGGCTACACCTTC; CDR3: CASTGTAPNYGYTF
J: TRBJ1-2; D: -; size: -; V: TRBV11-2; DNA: TGTGCCAGCAGCTTAGATTTAGTAGCGAACTACTATGGCTACACCTTC; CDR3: CASSLDLVANYYGYTF
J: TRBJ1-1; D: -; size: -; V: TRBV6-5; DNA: TGTGCCAGCGAGGCGAACACTGAAGCTTTCTTT; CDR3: CASEANTEAFF
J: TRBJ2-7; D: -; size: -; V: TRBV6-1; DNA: TGTGCCAGCAGTGGCCAGTGGGAAAGCGGCGGTTACGAGCAGTACTTC; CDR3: CASSGQWESGGYEQYF
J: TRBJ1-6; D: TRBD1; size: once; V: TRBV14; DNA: TGTGCCAGCAGCCCAATAAGCGGACAGGGGGTACCCCTCCACTTT; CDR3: CASSPISGQGVPLHF
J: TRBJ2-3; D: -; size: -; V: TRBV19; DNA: TGTGCCACCGCGTTCGCAGATACGCAGTATTTT; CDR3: CATAFADTQYF
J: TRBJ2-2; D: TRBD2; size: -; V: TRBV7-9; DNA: TGTGCCAGCAGCCCGTCTAGCGGGGGGGCTGGCGGGGAGCTGTTTTTT; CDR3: CASSPSSGGAGGELFF
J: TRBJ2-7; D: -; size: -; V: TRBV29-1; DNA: TGCAGCGTGGAGAGTACCCCCTACGAGCAGTACTTC; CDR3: CSVESTPYEQYF
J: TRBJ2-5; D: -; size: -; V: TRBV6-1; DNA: TGTGCCAGCAGTGGAAAGGCCCGGCCCTCCGGGGAGACCCAGTACTTC; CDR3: CASSGKARPSGETQYF
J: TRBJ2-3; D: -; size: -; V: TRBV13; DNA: TGTGCCAGCAGCTTAGGCCTGGGCCTCACAGATACGCAGTATTTT; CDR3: CASSLGLGLTDTQYF
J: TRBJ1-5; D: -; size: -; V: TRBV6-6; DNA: TGTGCCAGCAGCTCCAATCAGCCCCAGCATTTT; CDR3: CASSSNQPQHF
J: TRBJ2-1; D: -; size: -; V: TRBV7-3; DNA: TGTGCCAGCAGCCTCCCGGGGTCGGCTGAGCAGTTCTTC; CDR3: CASSLPGSAEQFF
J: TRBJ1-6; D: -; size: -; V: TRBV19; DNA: TGTGCCAGTAGTTTCGACAGATATTCACCCCTCCACTTT; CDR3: CASSFDRYSPLHF
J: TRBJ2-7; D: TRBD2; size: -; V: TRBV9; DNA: TGTGCCAGCAGCCCCGGGACTATGGGCTACGAGCAGTACTTC; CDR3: CASSPGTMGYEQYF
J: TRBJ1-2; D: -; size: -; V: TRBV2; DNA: TGTGCCAGCAGCCCGGGGGGCCTCGGGGGCTACACCTTC; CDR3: CASSPGGLGGYTF
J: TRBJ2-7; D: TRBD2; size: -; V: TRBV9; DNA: TGTGCCAGCAGCGTCAGCGGGGGGAGCTACACGCAAGACTACGAGCAGTACTTC; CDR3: CASSVSGGSYTQDYEQYF
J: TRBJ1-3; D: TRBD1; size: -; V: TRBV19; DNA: TGTGCCAGTAGTATTGGTAGCGGGACAGGGCCCGGAAACACCATATATTTT; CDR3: CASSIGSGTGPGNTIYF
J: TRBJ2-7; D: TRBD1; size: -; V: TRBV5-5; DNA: TGTGCCAGCAGCTTGGTTGGGACAGGGAACGAGCAGTACTTC; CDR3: CASSLVGTGNEQYF
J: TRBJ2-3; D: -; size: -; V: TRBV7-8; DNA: TGTGCCAGCAGCTCACCCCGGGCGGGATACACAGATACGCAGTATTTT; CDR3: CASSSPRAGYTDTQYF
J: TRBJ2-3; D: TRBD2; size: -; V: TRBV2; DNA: TGTGCCAGCAGTTATAGCGGGGGTGACACAGATACGCAGTATTTT; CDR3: CASSYSGGDTDTQYF
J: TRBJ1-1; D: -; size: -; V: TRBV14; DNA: TGTGCCAGCAGCCTTTCCGGGTCGAGCACTGAAGCTTTCTTT; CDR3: CASSLSGSSTEAFF
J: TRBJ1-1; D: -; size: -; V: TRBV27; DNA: TGTGCCAGCAGTTTAGGGGGCCTCACTGAAGCTTTCTTT; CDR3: CASSLGGLTEAFF
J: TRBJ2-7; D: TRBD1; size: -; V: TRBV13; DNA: TGTGCCAGCAGCCCACGAGGGACAGCGACCTCCTACGAGCAGTACTTC; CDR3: CASSPRGTATSYEQYF
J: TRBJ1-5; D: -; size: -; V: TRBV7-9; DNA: TGTGCCAGCAGCGCCGCGGGCGGGCAGCCCCAGCATTTT; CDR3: CASSAAGGQPQHF